This TCR beta chain was identified in a study of shared clonotypes between healthy human individuals. Overall study results and limits: Donor scarcity curtailed the genetic and exposure-history diversity represented herein. Clonotype sharing levels among donors were expected to vary with sequencing depth.

The donors were all Caucasian adults (living in Nashville, Tennessee). For this clone: The antigen is unknown.

Per the authors' pipeline: ImmunoSEQ output held junction-only sequences without quality scores, so filtering differed. The protocol was immunoSEQ multiplex PCR, while the TCRdb copy is restricted to in-frame clones and leaves out a portion. For V, J and clone size, that table is used; D and trimming come from the DNA. The sample shows about 510,000 clones, nearly 80% of them seen only once. What was sequenced was PBMCs. The source of this sequence is a woman aged 35 to 49 in good health. Some clones in this sample may be carry-over from other donors' samples.

CDR3 residues: CASSPPTGYATNEKLFF. The CDR3 nucleotides read TGTGCCAGCTCACCACCAACAGGTTATGCAACTAATGAAAAACTGTTTTTT. The chain recombines TRBV18 with TRBJ1-4, with a tentative D call TRBD1 (5 bases). The CDR3 consists of 17 residues. The V and J ends lost 0 bases and 0 bases respectively, with 11 bases between them. Germline assignment: CDR1 KGHSH and CDR2 LQKENI. Combining the CDR3 with reference TRBV18 and TRBJ1-4 gives the whole variable domain NAGVMQNPRHLVRRRGQEARLRCSPMKGHSHVYWYRQLPEEGLKFMVYLQKENIIDESGMPKERFSAEFPKEGPSILRIQQVVRGDSAAYFCASSPPTGYATNEKLFFGSGTQLSVL.